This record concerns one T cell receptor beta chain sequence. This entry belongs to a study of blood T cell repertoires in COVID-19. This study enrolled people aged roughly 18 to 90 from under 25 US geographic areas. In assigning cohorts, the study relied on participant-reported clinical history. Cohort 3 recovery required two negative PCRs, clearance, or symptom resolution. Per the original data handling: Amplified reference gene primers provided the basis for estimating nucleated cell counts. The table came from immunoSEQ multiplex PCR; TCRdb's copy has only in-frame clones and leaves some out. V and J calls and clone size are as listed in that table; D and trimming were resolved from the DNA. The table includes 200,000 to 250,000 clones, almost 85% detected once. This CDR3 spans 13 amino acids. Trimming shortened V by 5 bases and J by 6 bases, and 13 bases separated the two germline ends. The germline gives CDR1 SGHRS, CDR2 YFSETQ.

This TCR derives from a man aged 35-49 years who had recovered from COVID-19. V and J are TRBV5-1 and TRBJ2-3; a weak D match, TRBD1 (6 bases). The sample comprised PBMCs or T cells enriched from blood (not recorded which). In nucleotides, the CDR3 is TGCGCCAGCAGTTCGTTGGGGGCGGATACGCAGTATTTT. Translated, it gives CASSSLGADTQYF.